These T cell receptor beta chains were read from a single sample in a study of lymphopenia after photon versus proton radiotherapy. Clones were read by immunoSEQ multiplex PCR, and TCRdb kept only the in-frame ones, dropping some. Among over 15,000 clones, roughly nine tenths were seen once, and the ten largest hold 9% to 10%. The source was peripheral blood, collected from a patient treated with proton-based radiotherapy. Every receptor here comes from a man aged 70 or older with pancreatic cancer. Both conserved end residues are part of each CDR3. D genes are given only for firm matches. Some rows mark clone size as missing; the rest say once, few, many or name a class of expanded clone.

v_gene	j_gene	len	d_gene	abundance	CDR3aa	CDR3nt
TRBV28	TRBJ1-5	15	TRBD1	-	CASSDDRGLDQPQHF	TGTGCCAGCAGTGATGACAGGGGACTTGATCAGCCCCAGCATTTT
TRBV7-7	TRBJ2-2	16	TRBD1	-	CASSLGQGPTTGELFF	TGTGCCAGCAGCCTTGGACAGGGGCCTACCACCGGGGAGCTGTTTTTT
TRBV30	TRBJ1-4	17	-	-	CAWSDRGAGSLHEKLFF	TGTGCCTGGAGTGATCGGGGGGCGGGTTCGCTTCATGAAAAACTGTTTTTT
TRBV10-3	TRBJ1-2	12	-	-	CAISVRTDGYTF	TGTGCCATCAGTGTGAGGACGGATGGCTACACCTTC
TRBV6-8	TRBJ1-2	10	-	-	CASSYGDVSF	TGTGCCAGCAGTTATGGGGACGTATCCTTC
TRBV5-1	TRBJ2-2	16	TRBD2	-	CASSAEGTRNTGELFF	TGCGCCAGCAGCGCTGAGGGGACTAGGAACACCGGGGAGCTGTTTTTT
TRBV7-9	TRBJ1-2	15	TRBD1	few	CASSLAAGQHNGYTF	TGTGCCAGCAGCTTAGCGGCGGGACAGCACAATGGCTACACCTTC
TRBV19	TRBJ1-3	15	-	-	CASSMLGVTGNTIYF	TGTGCCAGTAGTATGCTCGGGGTTACTGGAAACACCATATATTTT
TRBV19	TRBJ2-1	15	-	-	CASTPGLASYNEQFF	TGTGCCAGTACCCCAGGACTGGCCTCCTACAATGAGCAGTTCTTC
TRBV25-1	TRBJ1-1	13	-	-	CASSEYGGTEAFF	TGTGCCAGCAGTGAATACGGGGGAACTGAAGCTTTCTTT
TRBV11-2	TRBJ1-1	14	-	-	CASSRNRADTEAFF	TGTGCCAGCAGCAGAAACAGGGCCGACACTGAAGCTTTCTTT
TRBV6-1	TRBJ1-1	15	TRBD1	-	CASSEGQGSNTEAFF	TGTGCCAGCAGTGAAGGACAGGGGTCGAACACTGAAGCTTTCTTT
TRBV5-1	TRBJ2-1	16	TRBD2	-	CASSLILAGGYNEQFF	TGCGCCAGCAGCTTGATCCTAGCGGGGGGGTACAATGAGCAGTTCTTC
TRBV6-5	TRBJ2-1	16	TRBD1	few	CASSYSKGQAYNEQFF	TGTGCCAGCAGTTACTCGAAAGGACAGGCCTACAATGAGCAGTTCTTC
TRBV7-9	TRBJ2-7	13	-	-	CASSLVLGYEQYF	TGTGCCAGCAGCCTCGTTTTAGGGTACGAGCAGTACTTC
TRBV9	TRBJ1-1	13	-	-	CASSVAVNTEAFF	TGTGCCAGCAGCGTAGCCGTGAACACTGAAGCTTTCTTT
TRBV5-1	TRBJ2-5	15	TRBD1	-	CASSNRDRQGKTQYF	TGCGCCAGCAGCAACCGGGACAGGCAGGGGAAGACCCAGTACTTC
TRBV15	TRBJ1-1	14	-	-	CATSISSWNTEAFF	TGTGCCACCAGCATTAGTAGCTGGAACACTGAAGCTTTCTTT
TRBV30	TRBJ1-5	13	-	-	CAWSSGLDQPQHF	TGTGCCTGGAGTTCAGGGCTTGATCAGCCCCAGCATTTT
TRBV11-3	TRBJ2-1	14	TRBD2	-	CACGGSYPYNEQFF	TGTGCCTGCGGGGGGTCCTACCCATACAATGAGCAGTTCTTC
TRBV30	TRBJ2-7	15	-	-	CAWTLGDPSSYEQYF	TGTGCCTGGACTCTAGGGGACCCCAGCTCCTACGAGCAGTACTTC
TRBV5-1	TRBJ2-3	14	TRBD1	-	CASSLQGAADTQYF	TGCGCCAGCAGCCTACAGGGGGCAGCGGATACGCAGTATTTT
TRBV7-8	TRBJ1-5	13	TRBD1	-	CASSEDRGQPQHF	TGTGCCAGCAGCGAGGACAGGGGACAGCCCCAGCATTTT
TRBV13	TRBJ2-7	14	TRBD1	-	CASSLAGTGREQYF	TGTGCCAGCAGCTTGGCCGGGACAGGTCGCGAGCAGTACTTC
TRBV18	TRBJ1-1	16	-	-	CASSPSPNRDIFEAFF	TGTGCCAGCTCACCAAGTCCGAACAGGGATATATTTGAAGCTTTCTTT
TRBV5-6	TRBJ1-4	17	TRBD1	-	CASSLATTGGSNEKLFF	TGTGCCAGCAGCTTGGCCACGACAGGGGGCTCTAATGAAAAACTGTTTTTT
TRBV5-1	TRBJ1-1	16	TRBD1	-	CASSFTGGSATGEAFF	TGCGCCAGCAGCTTCACAGGGGGTTCGGCAACGGGTGAAGCTTTCTTT
TRBV5-1	TRBJ2-3	14	TRBD2	-	CASRTSGGMDTQYF	TGCGCCAGCAGGACTAGCGGGGGGATGGATACGCAGTATTTT
TRBV15	TRBJ1-1	12	-	-	CATSRANSIAFF	TGTGCCACCAGCAGAGCCAACTCAATAGCTTTCTTT
TRBV6-4	TRBJ1-1	16	-	-	CASSDSSRAGPTEAFF	TGTGCCAGCAGTGACTCGAGCAGGGCGGGGCCCACTGAAGCTTTCTTT
TRBV10-1	TRBJ2-7	16	TRBD2	-	CASSESGLAGIYEQYF	TGCGCCAGCAGTGAGTCCGGCCTAGCGGGGATCTACGAGCAGTACTTC
TRBV9	TRBJ2-5	15	-	-	CASTVSPTGQETQYF	TGTGCCAGCACCGTCTCACCTACGGGGCAAGAGACCCAGTACTTC
TRBV19	TRBJ1-1	14	-	once	CASSIDPRDTEAFF	TGTGCCAGTAGTATAGACCCCCGGGACACTGAAGCTTTCTTT
TRBV20-1	TRBJ2-3	11	-	-	CSAKTRDTQYF	TGCAGTGCTAAGACAAGAGATACGCAGTATTTT
TRBV11-2	TRBJ2-1	17	TRBD2	-	CASSLPGRGGKKYEQFF	TGTGCCAGCAGCTTACCCGGGCGGGGGGGAAAAAAATATGAGCAGTTCTTC
TRBV11-2	TRBJ2-7	18	TRBD2	once	CASSTSPDGTSGSYEQYF	TGTGCCAGCAGCACGAGCCCAGACGGGACTAGCGGGTCCTACGAGCAGTACTTC
TRBV9	TRBJ2-1	15	TRBD2	-	CASTGRGSSYNEQFF	TGTGCCAGCACCGGGAGGGGGAGCTCCTACAATGAGCAGTTCTTC
TRBV19	TRBJ2-1	16	TRBD2	-	CASSSPTSETYNEQFF	TGTGCCAGTAGTTCCCCGACTAGCGAGACCTACAATGAGCAGTTCTTC
TRBV7-8	TRBJ1-1	18	TRBD1	-	CASSPTLPGQASRTEAFF	TGTGCCAGCAGCCCCACCCTCCCGGGACAGGCCTCGAGGACTGAAGCTTTCTTT
TRBV7-6	TRBJ2-3	15	-	-	CASSLAGGAGDTQYF	TGTGCCAGCAGCTTAGCAGGGGGGGCCGGGGATACGCAGTATTTT
TRBV27	TRBJ2-7	16	TRBD2	-	CASRKTSGRRSYEQYF	TGTGCCAGCAGGAAGACTAGCGGGAGAAGGTCCTACGAGCAGTACTTC
TRBV29-1	TRBJ2-7	13	TRBD1	-	CSVTGTGAYEQYF	TGCAGCGTAACCGGGACAGGAGCCTACGAGCAGTACTTC
TRBV5-1	TRBJ2-3	15	-	few	CASSLEQASTDTQYF	TGCGCCAGCAGCTTGGAACAGGCGAGCACAGATACGCAGTATTTT
TRBV5-1	TRBJ2-4	17	-	-	CASSLGGVGLAKNIQYF	TGCGCCAGCAGCTTGGGCGGGGTTGGTCTAGCCAAAAACATTCAGTACTTC
TRBV5-1	TRBJ2-1	16	-	-	CASSLAIAPGYNEQFF	TGCGCCAGCAGCTTGGCAATAGCCCCAGGTTACAATGAGCAGTTCTTC
TRBV13	TRBJ2-3	18	TRBD2	-	CASSLGTGTSRHTDTQYF	TGTGCCAGCAGCTTAGGAACTGGGACTAGCAGACACACAGATACGCAGTATTTT
TRBV7-2	TRBJ2-4	15	-	-	CASSLAGTPSNIQYF	TGTGCCAGCAGCTTAGCGGGAACACCCTCAAACATTCAGTACTTC
TRBV11-2	TRBJ2-1	16	-	-	CASTLTTGTSYNEQFF	TGTGCCAGCACCCTTACGACCGGGACATCTTACAATGAGCAGTTCTTC
TRBV6-1	TRBJ1-5	15	-	few	CASTGHNLARQPQHF	TGTGCCAGCACAGGACACAACCTTGCCAGGCAGCCCCAGCATTTT
TRBV6-4	TRBJ1-4	14	-	once	CASSETGTSGKLFF	TGTGCCAGCAGTGAAACCGGGACATCAGGAAAACTGTTTTTT
TRBV5-1	TRBJ1-1	14	-	-	CASSPGGFNTEAFF	TGCGCCAGCAGCCCTGGGGGGTTCAACACTGAAGCTTTCTTT
TRBV5-1	TRBJ2-1	15	TRBD1	few	CASSAGQGNYNEQFF	TGCGCCAGCAGCGCGGGACAGGGGAACTACAATGAGCAGTTCTTC
TRBV10-2	TRBJ1-1	15	-	-	CASSRSRGGNTEAFF	TGCGCCAGCAGTCGTTCTCGGGGGGGAAACACTGAAGCTTTCTTT